This is a list of T cell receptor beta chains from one sample in a study of blood T cell dynamics during melanoma immunotherapy. Profiling relied on immunoSEQ multiplex PCR, and the TCRdb table lists in-frame clones only, not all of them. The table has fewer than 9,500 clones, 70% to 90% seen once. The sample here was blood, taken from a patient treated with checkpoint blockade. Receptors were obtained from a human donor with melanoma. Both conserved end residues are trimmed from each CDR3. A D gene is named only where the DNA matches it firmly. Clone size is stated in some rows and not others, as once, few, many or a class when expanded.

V	size	D	J	CDR3
TRBV7-8	.	.	TRBJ2-3	ASSLVRGRTDTQY
TRBV6-5	.	.	TRBJ1-2	ASSPSTSAGGYT
TRBV5-5	.	.	TRBJ1-4	ASSHRVRTATNEKLF
TRBV30	once	.	TRBJ1-2	AWNKGGYYGYT
TRBV5-1	.	TRBD2	TRBJ2-3	ASSLTSGRSDTQY
TRBV6-5	once	.	TRBJ2-7	ASSYSEPRGSYEQY
TRBV6-1	.	.	TRBJ2-7	ASSERVGFYEQY
TRBV11-1	.	.	TRBJ1-3	ASSPSSGNTIY
TRBV5-1	.	.	TRBJ1-1	ASSLEGVTEAF
TRBV5-1	.	.	TRBJ1-6	ASSLGQIYNSPLH
TRBV10-3	.	TRBD1	TRBJ1-2	AISEQGAHYGYT
TRBV5-6	.	TRBD1	TRBJ1-2	ASSLVGTGYSYGYT
TRBV18	few	TRBD1	TRBJ1-2	ASSPPGQRNYGYT
TRBV6-6	.	.	TRBJ1-6	ASSPGRDNSPLH
TRBV4-2	.	.	TRBJ2-3	ASSLDRGDDTQY
TRBV29-1	.	.	TRBJ2-3	SVGGRRTDTQY
TRBV7-8	.	.	TRBJ1-4	ASSPRTGTTNEKLF
TRBV4-1	.	.	TRBJ1-2	ASSQGPASRGYT